The 28 T cell receptor beta chains below come from one sample, sequenced in a study of T cell responses to AZD1222 COVID-19 vaccine. Using immunoSEQ multiplex PCR, the repertoire was profiled, and TCRdb retains in-frame clones only, with some absent. The profile covers 100,000 to 150,000 clones, with roughly 93% appearing a single time and approximately 6.3% taken by the ten largest. Sample: peripheral blood, taken on day 0 of AZD1222 vaccination. Receptors originate from an adult in good health.

V is TRBV6-5 and J is TRBJ2-1; possible D gene TRBD2, 5 bases. The CDR3 has 14 amino acids. Germline CDR1 is MNHEY and CDR2 is SVGAGI. Trimming took off 5 bases at V and 9 bases at J, with 17 bases between the two ends. Here the CDR3 reads CASSLEEGSGEQFF. DNA of the CDR3: TGTGCCAGCAGTCTCGAAGAGGGAAGCGGTGAGCAGTTCTTC.

The sample holds a few counts of this clone. J is TRBJ1-1 and V is TRBV2, with D perhaps TRBD1 (6 bases). The CDR3 spans 13 residues. V was trimmed by 6 bases and J by 8 bases, leaving 16 bases between them. Germline V gene lookup returns CDR1 SNHLY and CDR2 FYNNEI. This chain's CDR3 is CASSQQGDLEAFF. CDR3 bases: TGTGCCAGCAGCCAACAGGGTGATCTGGAAGCTTTCTTT.

This clone was picked up one time. V and J are TRBV5-1 and TRBJ1-6; D may be TRBD1 (5 bases). CDR1 SGHRS and CDR2 YFSETQ come from the germline V gene. V lost 4 bases and J lost 7, with 12 bases in between. This CDR3 contains 14 residues. CDR3: CASSGGRSNSPLHF. The DNA for the CDR3 is TGCGCCAGCAGCGGGGGACGTAGCAATTCACCCCTCCACTTT.

The chain couples TRBV29-1 to TRBJ2-2; 7 nucleotides agree with TRBD1. V lost 0 bases to trimming and J lost 5 bases; unmatched junction nucleotides: 3. Per the germline V gene, CDR1 is SQVTM and CDR2 is ANQGSEA. The CDR3 runs to 14 residues. This chain's CDR3 is CSVEEGQITGELFF. The CDR3, as DNA: TGCAGCGTTGAAGAGGGACAGATTACCGGGGAGCTGTTTTTT.

V and J are TRBV7-9 and TRBJ2-1, with D perhaps matching TRBD2 (5 bases). The CDR3 extends over 14 amino acids. Per the germline V gene, CDR1 is SEHNR and CDR2 is FQNEAQ (reference sequence). V was shortened by 5 bases and J by 6 bases, with 14 bases between the two germline ends. In DNA, the CDR3 is TGTGCCAGCAGCCCGGACGTTGGAGGCAATGAGCAGTTCTTC. Its translation is CASSPDVGGNEQFF.

V is TRBV30 and J is TRBJ2-7, with 8 bases aligning to TRBD2. J lost 6 bases, V lost 7 bases, and 14 bases had no gene match. Germline assignment: CDR1 GTSNPN and CDR2 SVGIG (reference sequence). This CDR3 comprises 14 residues. The CDR3 spells CASGGVAGTAEQYF. The CDR3 DNA is TGTGCCTCCGGGGGGGTAGCGGGGACTGCCGAGCAGTACTTC.

The chain has TRBV27 and TRBJ1-2; no definite D call. The germline V and J ends were trimmed by 5 bases and 8 bases, with 12 bases remaining between them. The CDR3 totals 12 residues. Germline lookup yields CDR1 MNHEY and CDR2 SMNVEV (reference sequence). CDR3 coding DNA: TGTGCCAGCAGTCTTACCTACCAGGGCTACACCTTC. It encodes CASSLTYQGYTF.

The chain uses TRBV11-1 and TRBJ1-6, with 10 bases lining up with TRBD1. Germline V gives CDR1 SGHAT, CDR2 FQDESV (reference sequence). The CDR3 totals 14 residues. The V segment lost 3 bases and the J segment 9 bases; nucleotides outside the gene matches: 2. The CDR3 DNA reads TGTGCCAGCAGCTTGAGGACAGGGGGTTCACCCCTCCACTTT. The encoded protein is CASSLRTGGSPLHF.

V usage is TRBV9 and J usage is TRBJ2-2; D gene ambiguous. CDR3 size: 15 residues. The germline gives CDR1 SGDLS, CDR2 YYNGEE. The ends were cut back, 0 bases at V and 6 bases at J, with 12 bases in the middle. This chain's CDR3 is CASSVDRNSAGELFF. The CDR3 DNA follows: TGTGCCAGCAGCGTAGACCGGAATTCGGCCGGGGAGCTGTTTTTT.

The V gene is TRBV3-1 (or the pseudogene TRBV3-2), the J gene TRBJ2-1, with 7 bases fitting TRBD2. The V gene end was trimmed by 1 base and the J gene end by 4 bases; junction bases not matched to a gene: 4. The germline CDR1 and CDR2 sequences are LGHDT and YNNKEL (reference sequence). This CDR3 spans 15 amino acids. CDR3 DNA: TGTGCCAGCAGCCAAGGGGCTAGCGGATACAATGAGCAGTTCTTC. Translated: CASSQGASGYNEQFF.

This clone was recorded only once. This specimen includes other DNA sequences encoding the same CDR3. The chain joins TRBV27 to TRBJ2-7; D not resolved. Deletions cut 3 bases from V and 7 bases from J, with 10 bases between. The CDR3 contains 12 residues. Germline V gives CDR1 MNHEY, CDR2 SMNVEV (reference sequence). CDR3 residues: CASSFWGREQYF. Here the CDR3 DNA reads TGTGCCAGCAGTTTCTGGGGTCGGGAGCAGTACTTC.

The V call is TRBV9, the J call TRBJ2-1; 9 bases align to TRBD2. CDR1 and CDR2 (germline): SGDLS, YYNGEE. The ends lost 0 bases at V and 6 bases at J; junction bases unmatched: 7. CDR3 length: 16 residues. CDR3 loop: CASSVGGGTSRNEQFF. CDR3 bases: TGTGCCAGCAGCGTAGGGGGAGGGACTAGCCGCAATGAGCAGTTCTTC.

This chain connects TRBV4-1 to TRBJ2-1, with a possible D match to TRBD2 (6 bases). The CDR3 covers 13 residues. CDR1 and CDR2 (germline): MGHRA, YSYEKL. V lost 2 bases and J 7 bases, leaving 9 bases between the germline ends. This CDR3 is CASSQTGGNEQFF. In DNA, the CDR3 is TGCGCCAGCAGCCAAACAGGAGGGAATGAGCAGTTCTTC.

The chain couples TRBV3-1 (or the pseudogene TRBV3-2) to TRBJ2-2; the D is unclear. The CDR3 spans 15 residues. The germline CDR1 and CDR2 sequences are LGHDT and YNNKEL (reference sequence). Trimming removed 0 bases at V and 2 bases at J, with 7 bases between. CDR3 loop: CASSQEAANTGELFF. The CDR3 DNA is TGTGCCAGCAGCCAAGAGGCAGCTAACACCGGGGAGCTGTTTTTT.

This CDR3 is CASSLWAGSGNTIYF. CDR3 nucleotides: TGTGCCAGCAGTTTATGGGCAGGGTCCGGAAACACCATATATTTT. This rearrangement joins TRBV28 to TRBJ1-3, with D tentatively TRBD1 (5 bases). This CDR3 has 15 residues. Germline V gene lookup returns CDR1 MDHEN and CDR2 SYDVKM. With 0 bases removed from V and 4 bases from J, the gap between germline ends came to 10 bases. The complete variable domain, with remaining parts taken from reference TRBV28 and TRBJ1-3, reads DVKVTQSSRYLVKRTGEKVFLECVQDMDHENMFWYRQDPGLGLRLIYFSYDVKMKEKGDIPEGYSVSREKKERFSLILESASTNQTSMYLCASSLWAGSGNTIYFGEGSWLTVV.

V is TRBV4-1 and J is TRBJ2-7; TRBD2 might be the D (5 bases). V gave up 4 bases and J gave up 2 bases, with 12 bases separating them. CDR1 is MGHRA and CDR2 is YSYEKL in the germline V gene. CDR3 length equals 14 residues. In DNA form, the CDR3 reads TGCGCCAGCAGCCCCGGGCGGGCCACCTACGAGCAGTACTTC. Translating gives CASSPGRATYEQYF.

CDR3 DNA: TGTGCCAGCAGTTTCGGGACAGGGGTAACTGAAGCTTTCTTT. Its translation is CASSFGTGVTEAFF. V gene TRBV28 combines with J gene TRBJ1-1, with 10 bases identical to TRBD1. Trimming cost V 3 bases and J 5 bases; bases outside gene matches: 3. The CDR3 spans 14 residues. CDR1 and CDR2 (germline): MDHEN, SYDVKM.

V usage is TRBV6-5 and J usage is TRBJ1-1, with D hard to call. CDR3 length equals 15 residues. Trimming pared 5 bases from V and 1 base from J, leaving 14 bases between. From germline, CDR1 is MNHEY and CDR2 SVGAGI. CDR3: CASSPSQGGNTEAFF. In nucleotides, the CDR3 is TGTGCCAGCAGTCCCTCCCAAGGAGGGAACACTGAAGCTTTCTTT.

J is TRBJ2-3 and V is TRBV15; no clear D gene. Trimming shortened V by 1 base and J by 3 bases, and 5 bases separated the two germline ends. CDR1 and CDR2 from the germline V gene are LNHNV and YYDKDF (reference sequence). This CDR3 comprises 13 residues. The CDR3 is CATSRASTDTQYF. Written as DNA, the CDR3 is TGTGCCACCAGCAGAGCTTCTACAGATACGCAGTATTTT.

The chain joins TRBV7-9 to TRBJ2-5, with D possibly TRBD2 on 6 matching bases. Between the trimmed V and J ends, which lost 6 bases and 7 bases, there was a span of 9 bases. Germline assignment: CDR1 SEHNR and CDR2 FQNEAQ (reference sequence). This CDR3 contains 11 residues. The CDR3 DNA follows: TGTGCCAGCAGTGAGGAGGGGACCCAGTACTTC. Its protein is CASSEEGTQYF.

The genes are TRBV9 and TRBJ1-3, with D perhaps matching TRBD1 (5 bases). The ends were cut back, 0 bases at V and 5 bases at J, with 15 bases in the middle. The CDR3 spans 16 residues. Germline loops: CDR1 SGDLS, CDR2 YYNGEE. The CDR3 DNA reads as TGTGCCAGCAGCGTAGGAGGGACTGGGTCTAGAAACACCATATATTTT. Translating gives CASSVGGTGSRNTIYF.

J is TRBJ2-1 and V is TRBV4-1, with TRBD2 matching over 8 bases. V lost 6 bases to trimming and J lost 7 bases; unmatched junction nucleotides: 20. This CDR3 has 18 amino acids. Germline V gene data show CDR1 as MGHRA and CDR2 as YSYEKL. In DNA, the CDR3 is TGCGCCAGCAGAAGGTCAGCGATGCCCCAGCGGGAGAGGAATGAGCAGTTCTTC. It is translated as CASRRSAMPQRERNEQFF.

The rearrangement links TRBV3-1 (or the pseudogene TRBV3-2) to TRBJ1-5; 8 bases map to TRBD1. This CDR3 is built from 15 residues. The V and J ends lost 1 base and 1 base, in that order; junction bases with no gene match: 0. Germline loops: CDR1 LGHDT, CDR2 YNNKEL (reference sequence). CDR3 in DNA: TGTGCCAGCAGCCAAGGACAGGGGAGCAATCAGCCCCAGCATTTT. It specifies CASSQGQGSNQPQHF.

The chain couples TRBV7-2 to TRBJ1-4; D remains ambiguous. The CDR3 length is 13 residues. V lost 7 bases and J 4 bases, leaving 10 bases between the germline ends. CDR1 is SGHTA, CDR2 FQGNSA, per germline. The CDR3 reads CASTTRLNEKLFF. CDR3 nucleotide sequence: TGTGCCAGCACAACGCGTCTTAATGAAAAACTGTTTTTT. Looking up the rest from reference TRBV7-2 and TRBJ1-4 gives the full variable domain: GAGVSQSPSNKVTEKGKDVELRCDPISGHTALYWYRQSLGQGLEFLIYFQGNSAPDKSGLPSDRFSAERTGGSVSTLTIQRTQQEDSAVYLCASTTRLNEKLFFGSGTQLSVL.

In nucleotides, the CDR3 is TGCAGCGTTGTGGGGGCACAAACTGAAGCTTTCTTT. Translation gives CSVVGAQTEAFF. J is TRBJ1-1 and V is TRBV29-1, with D possibly being TRBD1 (6 bases). Germline CDR1 SQVTM, CDR2 ANQGSEA. V was pared by 4 bases and J by 5 bases, with 11 bases between. The CDR3 covers 12 residues.

This rearrangement joins TRBV5-1 to TRBJ1-3, with D unresolved. V was trimmed by 1 base and J by 0 bases, leaving 5 bases between them. Germline V lookup: CDR1 SGHRS, CDR2 YFSETQ. This CDR3 is built from 14 residues. The CDR3 nucleotides read TGCGCCAGCAGCTTGTTTGACTCTGGAAACACCATATATTTT. Its protein is CASSLFDSGNTIYF.

V and J are TRBV28 and TRBJ1-2; 8 bases are shared with TRBD1. This CDR3 comprises 14 residues. The V and J ends lost 6 bases and 5 bases, in that order; junction bases with no gene match: 8. From germline, CDR1 is MDHEN and CDR2 SYDVKM. The CDR3 sequence: CASRYDRGSYGYTF. DNA for the CDR3: TGTGCCAGCAGATATGACAGGGGATCTTATGGCTACACCTTC.

The J gene is TRBJ2-7, the V gene TRBV6-5; D is uncertain. The CDR3 totals 11 residues. Between the trimmed V and J ends, which lost 5 bases and 6 bases, there was a span of 8 bases. Germline CDR1 and CDR2: MNHEY and SVGAGI. The CDR3 spells CASSTVGEQYF. The CDR3 DNA follows: TGTGCCAGCAGTACGGTCGGCGAGCAGTACTTC.